This T cell receptor beta chain was identified during a study of T cell responses to AZD1222 COVID-19 vaccine. Overall study results and limits: CD4 TCRs associated with vaccination spanned spike, dominating at 160-218 and 743-854. Sampled repertoires all dated from after the peak T cell response.

A note on this clone: Its antigen is undetermined.

The CDR3 is 14 residues long. V shed 5 bases and J shed 1 base, with 9 bases lying between them. Germline assignment: CDR1 MNHNS and CDR2 SASEGT. Clones were sequenced by immunoSEQ multiplex PCR, and TCRdb holds only the in-frame ones, with some missing. Of around 80,000 clones listed, about 83% were seen once; the top ten hold approximately 1.3%. Sample: peripheral blood, taken 28 days after the second AZD1222 dose. The TCR comes from an adult who received the AZD1222 COVID-19 vaccine. The chain recombines TRBV6-1 with TRBJ1-3; D call uncertain. The CDR3 spells CASSLGWSGNTIYF. As DNA, the CDR3 is TGTGCCAGCAGTCTCGGTTGGTCTGGAAACACCATATATTTT.